The entry that follows covers one T cell receptor (beta chain) sequence. Its specificity is unknown. TCRdb re-analysed the 5' RACE reads in MiXCR, keeping a single row per CDR3 protein. The table records hundreds of thousands of distinct CDR3 sequences, roughly 24% of them present only once. The data were taken from a study of T-cell memory formation after mild COVID-19. Whole-study results and caveats: CD4/CD8 balance held among clones contracting day 15 to 85, and later expanders leaned CD4+. Contracting clones localized mainly to CM and EM when CD4+ and mainly to EMRA when CD8+.

V lost 5 bases to trimming and J lost 3 bases, with 22 bases between them. CDR1 and CDR2 from the germline V gene are SGHVS and FQNEAQ. The CDR3 is 17 residues long. The specimen was PBMCs or a T cell subset sorted from them (not recorded which). This chain uses TRBV7-8 with TRBJ1-1, with D unclear. This sequence was found in an adult woman who had mild COVID-19 (a few samples of this study predate the infection). Cell type and time point are not known. The CDR3 DNA reads TGTGCCAGCAGCCTAAGCCCCCCCGGTGGATGGGACACTGAAGCTTTCTTT. Translating gives CASSLSPPGGWDTEAFF.